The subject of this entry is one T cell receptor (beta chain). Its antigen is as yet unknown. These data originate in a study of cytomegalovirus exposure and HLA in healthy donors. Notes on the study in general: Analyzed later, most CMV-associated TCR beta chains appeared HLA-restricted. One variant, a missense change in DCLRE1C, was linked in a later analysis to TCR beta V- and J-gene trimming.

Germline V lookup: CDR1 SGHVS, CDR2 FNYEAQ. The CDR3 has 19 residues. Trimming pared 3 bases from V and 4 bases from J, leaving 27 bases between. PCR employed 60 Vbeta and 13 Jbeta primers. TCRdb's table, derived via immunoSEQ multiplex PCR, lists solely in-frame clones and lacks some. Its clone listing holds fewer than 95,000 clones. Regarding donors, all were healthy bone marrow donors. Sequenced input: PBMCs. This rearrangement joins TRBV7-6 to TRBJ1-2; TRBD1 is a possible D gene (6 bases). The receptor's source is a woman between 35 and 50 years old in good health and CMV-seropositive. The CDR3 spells CASSFPRKNRQENFYGYTF. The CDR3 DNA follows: TGTGCCAGCAGCTTTCCAAGGAAGAACCGACAGGAGAATTTCTATGGCTACACCTTC.